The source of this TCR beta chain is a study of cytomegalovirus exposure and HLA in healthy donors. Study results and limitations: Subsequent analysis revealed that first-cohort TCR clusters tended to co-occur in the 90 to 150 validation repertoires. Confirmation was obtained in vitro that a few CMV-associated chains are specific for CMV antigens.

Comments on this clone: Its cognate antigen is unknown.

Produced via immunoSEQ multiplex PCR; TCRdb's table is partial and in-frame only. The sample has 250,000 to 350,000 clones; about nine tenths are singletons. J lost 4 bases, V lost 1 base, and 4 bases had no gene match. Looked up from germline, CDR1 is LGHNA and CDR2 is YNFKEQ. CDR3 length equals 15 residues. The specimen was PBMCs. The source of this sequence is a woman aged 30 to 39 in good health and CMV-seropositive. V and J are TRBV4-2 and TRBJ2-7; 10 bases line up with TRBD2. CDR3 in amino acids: CASSQGATSGYEQYF. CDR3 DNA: TGTGCCAGCAGCCAAGGGGCGACTAGCGGGTACGAGCAGTACTTC.